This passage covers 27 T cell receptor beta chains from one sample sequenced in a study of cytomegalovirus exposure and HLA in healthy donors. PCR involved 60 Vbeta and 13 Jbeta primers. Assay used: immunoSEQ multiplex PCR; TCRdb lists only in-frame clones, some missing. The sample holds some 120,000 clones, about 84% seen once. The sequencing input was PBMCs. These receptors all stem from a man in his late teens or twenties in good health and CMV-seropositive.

The CDR3 DNA follows: TGTGCCAGCAGTGTCCGGGACAGAATCTCTGGGGCCAACGTCCTGACTTTC. This encodes CASSVRDRISGANVLTF. The gene calls are TRBV6-1 and TRBJ2-6; 7 bases line up with TRBD1. The V gene's germline CDR1 is MNHNS and CDR2 SASEGT. The trim removed 4 bases at V and 0 bases at J, leaving 6 bases unmatched. The CDR3 runs 17 residues.

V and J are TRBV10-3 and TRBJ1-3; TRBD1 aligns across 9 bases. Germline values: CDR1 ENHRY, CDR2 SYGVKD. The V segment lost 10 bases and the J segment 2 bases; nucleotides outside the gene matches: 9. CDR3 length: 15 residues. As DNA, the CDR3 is TGTGCCACGACCGGGGGACAGGGTCCTGGAAACACCATATATTTT. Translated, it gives CATTGGQGPGNTIYF.

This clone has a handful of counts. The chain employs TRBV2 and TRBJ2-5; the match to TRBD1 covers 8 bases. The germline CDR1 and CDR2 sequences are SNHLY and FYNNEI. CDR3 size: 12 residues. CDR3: CAATGGQETQYF. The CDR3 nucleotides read TGTGCGGCAACAGGGGGCCAAGAGACCCAGTACTTC.

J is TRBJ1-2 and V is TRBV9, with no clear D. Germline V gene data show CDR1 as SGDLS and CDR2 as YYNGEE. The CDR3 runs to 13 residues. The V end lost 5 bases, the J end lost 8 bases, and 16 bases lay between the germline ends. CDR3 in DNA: TGTGCCAGCAGAGCCGAGGGAGGCGCGGGCTACACCTTC. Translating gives CASRAEGGAGYTF.

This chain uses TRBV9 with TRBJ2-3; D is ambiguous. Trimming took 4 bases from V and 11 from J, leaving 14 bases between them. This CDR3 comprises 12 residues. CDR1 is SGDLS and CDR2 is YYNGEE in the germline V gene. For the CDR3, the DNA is TGTGCCAGCAGCCCGCGTGAGGTAGGGCAGTATTTT. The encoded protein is CASSPREVGQYF. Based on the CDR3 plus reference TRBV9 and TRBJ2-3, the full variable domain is DSGVTQTPKHLITATGQRVTLRCSPRSGDLSVYWYQQSLDQGLQFLIQYYNGEERAKGNILERFSAQQFPDLHSELNLSSLELGDSALYFCASSPREVGQYFGPGTRLTVL.

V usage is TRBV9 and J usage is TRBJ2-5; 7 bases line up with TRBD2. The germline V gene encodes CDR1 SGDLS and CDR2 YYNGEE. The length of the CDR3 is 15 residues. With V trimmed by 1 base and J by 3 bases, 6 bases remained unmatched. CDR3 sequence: CASSVTSGTKETQYF. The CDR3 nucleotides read TGTGCCAGCAGCGTAACCAGCGGGACGAAAGAGACCCAGTACTTC.

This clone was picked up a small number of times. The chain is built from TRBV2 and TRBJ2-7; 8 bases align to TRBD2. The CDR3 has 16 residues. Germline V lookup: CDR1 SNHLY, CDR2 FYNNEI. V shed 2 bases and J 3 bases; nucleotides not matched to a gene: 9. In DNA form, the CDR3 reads TGTGCCAGCAGTGAATGGACCGGGACTAGTCTCTACGAGCAGTACTTC. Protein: CASSEWTGTSLYEQYF.

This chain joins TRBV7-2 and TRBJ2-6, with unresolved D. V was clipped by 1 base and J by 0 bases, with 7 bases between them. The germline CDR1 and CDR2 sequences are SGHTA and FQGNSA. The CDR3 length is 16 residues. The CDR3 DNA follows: TGTGCCAGCAGCTTAGGAGCCTCCTCTGGGGCCAACGTCCTGACTTTC. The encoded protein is CASSLGASSGANVLTF.

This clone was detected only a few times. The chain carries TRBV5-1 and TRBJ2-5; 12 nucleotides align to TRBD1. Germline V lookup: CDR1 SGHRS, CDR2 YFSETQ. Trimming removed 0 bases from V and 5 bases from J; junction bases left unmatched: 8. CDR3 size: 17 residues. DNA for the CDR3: TGCGCCAGCAGCTTGGAGTTGGGGGACAGGGGGCTGGAGACCCAGTACTTC. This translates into CASSLELGDRGLETQYF.

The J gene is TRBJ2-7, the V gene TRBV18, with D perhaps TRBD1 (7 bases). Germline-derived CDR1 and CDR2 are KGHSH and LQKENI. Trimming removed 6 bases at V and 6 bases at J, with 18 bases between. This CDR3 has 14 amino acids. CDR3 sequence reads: CASSQGGSLGEQYF. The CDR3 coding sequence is TGTGCCAGCTCCCAGGGGGGTTCTTTGGGCGAGCAGTACTTC.

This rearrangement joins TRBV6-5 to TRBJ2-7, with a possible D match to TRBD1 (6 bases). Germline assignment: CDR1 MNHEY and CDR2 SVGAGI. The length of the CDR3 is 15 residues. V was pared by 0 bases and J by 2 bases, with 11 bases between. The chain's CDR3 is CASSYSAGATYEQYF. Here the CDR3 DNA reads TGTGCCAGCAGTTACTCGGCAGGGGCAACCTACGAGCAGTACTTC.

The CDR3: CASMGRGNEKLFF. The CDR3 DNA follows: TGTGCCAGCATGGGCCGGGGAAATGAAAAACTGTTTTTT. This rearrangement joins TRBV2 to TRBJ1-4; D gene unclear. Germline values: CDR1 SNHLY, CDR2 FYNNEI. The V end was cut by 7 bases, the J end by 5 bases, with 11 bases between. This CDR3 is 13 amino acids long.

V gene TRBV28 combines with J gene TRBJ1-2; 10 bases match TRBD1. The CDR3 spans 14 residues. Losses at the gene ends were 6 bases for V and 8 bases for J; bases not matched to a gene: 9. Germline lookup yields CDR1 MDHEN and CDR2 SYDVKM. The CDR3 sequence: CASRVRTGGWGYTF. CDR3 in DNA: TGTGCCAGCAGAGTAAGGACAGGGGGGTGGGGCTACACCTTC.

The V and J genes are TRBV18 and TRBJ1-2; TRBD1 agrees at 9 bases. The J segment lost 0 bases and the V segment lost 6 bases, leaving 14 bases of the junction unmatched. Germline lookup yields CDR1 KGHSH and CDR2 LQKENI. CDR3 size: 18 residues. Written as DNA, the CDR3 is TGTGCCAGCTCCCAAGAGGCCCCCGGGACAGGGACTAACTATGGCTACACCTTC. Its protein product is CASSQEAPGTGTNYGYTF.

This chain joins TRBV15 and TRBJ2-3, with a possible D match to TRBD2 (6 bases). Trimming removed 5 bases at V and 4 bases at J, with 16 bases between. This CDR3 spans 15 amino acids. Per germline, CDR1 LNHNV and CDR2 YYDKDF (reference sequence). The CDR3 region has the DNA TGTGCCACCAGCGCAACCGGAGGGCCGTCAGATACGCAGTATTTT. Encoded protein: CATSATGGPSDTQYF.

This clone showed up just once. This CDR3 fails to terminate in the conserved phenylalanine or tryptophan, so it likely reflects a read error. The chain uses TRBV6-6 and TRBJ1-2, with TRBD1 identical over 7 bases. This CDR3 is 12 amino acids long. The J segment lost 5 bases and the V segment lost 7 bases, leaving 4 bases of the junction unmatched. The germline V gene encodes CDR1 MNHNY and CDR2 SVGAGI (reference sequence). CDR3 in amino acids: CASTDRLYGYTS. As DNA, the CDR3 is TGTGCCAGCACGGACAGGCTGTATGGCTACACCTCC.

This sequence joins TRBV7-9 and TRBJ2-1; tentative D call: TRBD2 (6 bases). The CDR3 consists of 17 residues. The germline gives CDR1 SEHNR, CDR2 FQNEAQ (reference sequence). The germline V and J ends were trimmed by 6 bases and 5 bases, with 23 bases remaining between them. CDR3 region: CASSPATLREPNNEQFF. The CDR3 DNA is TGTGCCAGCAGTCCCGCAACCCTACGGGAGCCTAACAATGAGCAGTTCTTC. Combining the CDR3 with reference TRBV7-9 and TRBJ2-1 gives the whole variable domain DTGVSQNPRHKITKRGQNVTFRCDPISEHNRLYWYRQTLGQGPEFLTYFQNEAQLEKSRLLSDRFSAERPKGSFSTLEIQRTEQGDSAMYLCASSPATLREPNNEQFFGPGTRLTVL.

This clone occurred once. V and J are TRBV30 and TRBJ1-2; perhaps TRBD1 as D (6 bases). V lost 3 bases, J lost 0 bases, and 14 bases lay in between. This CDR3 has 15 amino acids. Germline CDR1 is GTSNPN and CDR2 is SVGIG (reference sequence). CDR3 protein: CAWRRQDKANYGYTF. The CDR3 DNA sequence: TGTGCCTGGAGGCGACAGGATAAAGCTAACTATGGCTACACCTTC.

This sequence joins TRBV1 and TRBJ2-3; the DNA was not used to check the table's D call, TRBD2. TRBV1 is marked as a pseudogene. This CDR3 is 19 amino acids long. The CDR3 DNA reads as TGCACCAGCAGCCAAGATAAGGCCGGGAGGAGGGTTAGCACAGATACGCAGTATTTT. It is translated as CTSSQDKAGRRVSTDTQYF.

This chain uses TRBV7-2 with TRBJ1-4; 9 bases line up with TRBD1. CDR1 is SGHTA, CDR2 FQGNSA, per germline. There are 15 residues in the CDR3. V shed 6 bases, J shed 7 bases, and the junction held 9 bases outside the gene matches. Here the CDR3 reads CASRFRTGEGEKLFF. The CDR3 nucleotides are TGTGCCAGCAGGTTTCGGACAGGGGAAGGTGAAAAACTGTTTTTT.

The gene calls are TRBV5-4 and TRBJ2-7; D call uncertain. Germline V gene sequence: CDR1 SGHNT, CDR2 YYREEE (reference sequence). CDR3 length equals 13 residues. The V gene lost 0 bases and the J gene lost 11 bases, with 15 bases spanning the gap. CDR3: CASSLEPTRPEYF. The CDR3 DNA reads TGTGCCAGCAGCTTGGAGCCCACTCGTCCGGAGTACTTC.

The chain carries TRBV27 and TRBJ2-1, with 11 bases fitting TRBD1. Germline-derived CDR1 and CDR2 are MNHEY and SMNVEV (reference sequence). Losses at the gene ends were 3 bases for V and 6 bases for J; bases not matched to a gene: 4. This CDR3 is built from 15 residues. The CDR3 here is CASSFRTGGFNEQFF. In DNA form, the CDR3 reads TGTGCCAGCAGTTTTCGGACAGGGGGCTTCAATGAGCAGTTCTTC.

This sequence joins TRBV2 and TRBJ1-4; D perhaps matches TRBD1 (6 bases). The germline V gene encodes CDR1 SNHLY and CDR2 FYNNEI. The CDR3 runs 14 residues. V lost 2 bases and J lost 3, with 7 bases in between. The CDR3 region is CASSERTANEKLFF. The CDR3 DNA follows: TGTGCCAGCAGTGAAAGGACAGCTAATGAAAAACTGTTTTTT.

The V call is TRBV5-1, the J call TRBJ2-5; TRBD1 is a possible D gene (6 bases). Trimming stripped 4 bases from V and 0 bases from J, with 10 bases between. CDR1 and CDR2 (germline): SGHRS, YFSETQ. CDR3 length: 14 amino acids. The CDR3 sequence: CASSQGTYQETQYF. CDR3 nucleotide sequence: TGCGCCAGCAGCCAGGGGACGTACCAAGAGACCCAGTACTTC.

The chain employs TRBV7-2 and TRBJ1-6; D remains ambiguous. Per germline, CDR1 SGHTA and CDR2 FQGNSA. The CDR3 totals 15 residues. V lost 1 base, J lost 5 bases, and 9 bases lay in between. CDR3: CASSLVSGNNSPLHF. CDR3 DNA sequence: TGTGCCAGCAGCTTAGTTTCCGGGAATAATTCACCCCTCCACTTT.

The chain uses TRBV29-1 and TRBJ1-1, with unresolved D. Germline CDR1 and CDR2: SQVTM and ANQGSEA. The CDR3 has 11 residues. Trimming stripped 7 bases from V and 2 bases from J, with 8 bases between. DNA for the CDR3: TGCAGCGGGGGAGGAAACACTGAAGCTTTCTTT. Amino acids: CSGGGNTEAFF.

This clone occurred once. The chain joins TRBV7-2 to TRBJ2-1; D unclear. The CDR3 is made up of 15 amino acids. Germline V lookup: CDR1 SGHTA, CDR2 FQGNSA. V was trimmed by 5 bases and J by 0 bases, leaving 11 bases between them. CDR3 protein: CASSPSRSSYNEQFF. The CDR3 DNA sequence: TGTGCCAGCAGCCCCTCTCGGAGCTCCTACAATGAGCAGTTCTTC.